The 19 T cell receptor beta chains below all came from one sample that was sequenced in a study of OX40 agonist ivuxolimab in advanced cancers. The method behind the library was the immunoSEQ multiplex PCR assay. Held by TCRdb, this immuneACCESS table contains in-frame sequences only and omits some clones. Under half of the omission traces to an unresolved V gene where checked; the cause of the rest is unknown. Across this sample there are 60,000 to 80,000 clones, with roughly 89% seen only once. In total, the top ten clones hold 11% of the sample. Here the sequenced sample was CD4+ or CD8+ T cells sorted from blood, taken in a trial of the OX40 agonist ivuxolimab. These receptor sequences come from an adult with an advanced solid tumor such as melanoma, head and neck, liver or kidney cancer.

The chain joins TRBV21-1 to TRBJ2-7; TRBD2, as called in the table, went unchecked against the DNA. TRBV21-1 is a documented pseudogene. The CDR3 runs to 13 residues. The CDR3 loop reads CASSILSTYEQYF. CDR3 DNA sequence: TGTGCCAGCAGCATTCTATCGACCTACGAGCAGTACTTC.

Worth noting for this clone: One junction end does not reproduce the germline sequence, and a read error may be involved. The gene calls are TRBV7-7 and TRBJ2-5, with a possible D match to TRBD2 (5 bases). Germline values: CDR1 SSHAT, CDR2 FNYEAQ (reference sequence). The CDR3 contains 16 residues. The CDR3 coding sequence is TGTGCTAGCAGCTTACTTTTCGACGGAGGCCAAGAGACCCAGTACTTC. Protein product: CASSLLFDGGQETQYF.

There are a few counts of this clone. The chain recombines TRBV27 with TRBJ1-5; no clear D gene. Germline assignment: CDR1 MNHEY and CDR2 SMNVEV (reference sequence). The CDR3 extends over 14 amino acids. Trimming stripped 2 bases from V and 0 bases from J, with 5 bases between. The CDR3 is CASSLLGSNQPQHF. CDR3 DNA sequence: TGTGCCAGCAGTTTACTAGGTAGCAATCAGCCCCAGCATTTT.

CDR3 amino acids: CASARQSLRTEAFF. The DNA of the CDR3 is TGCGCCAGCGCACGACAGAGCCTCAGGACTGAAGCTTTCTTT. V is TRBV5-1 and J is TRBJ1-1; possible D gene TRBD1, 5 bases. Germline lookup yields CDR1 SGHRS and CDR2 YFSETQ. The CDR3 is made up of 14 amino acids. The V end was cut by 7 bases, the J end by 5 bases, with 18 bases between.

The J gene is TRBJ2-1, the V gene TRBV4-2; 7 bases line up with TRBD2. Germline CDR1 reads LGHNA; CDR2 reads YNFKEQ. With V trimmed by 7 bases and J by 1 base, 10 bases remained unmatched. This CDR3 spans 16 amino acids. The CDR3 DNA sequence: TGTGCCAGCAACCCGCGAGGCGGGGGATCCTACAATGAGCAGTTCTTC. Encoded protein: CASNPRGGGSYNEQFF.

The CDR3 loop is CASSNLQGVAFF. The CDR3 region has the DNA TGTGCCAGCAGCAATCTCCAGGGGGTAGCTTTCTTT. The rearrangement uses TRBV28 and TRBJ1-1; 7 bases are shared with TRBD1. J lost 10 bases, V lost 6 bases, and 8 bases had no gene match. The germline V gene has CDR1 MDHEN and CDR2 SYDVKM. The CDR3 covers 12 residues.

The chain uses TRBV5-4 and TRBJ1-1; no clear D. The CDR3 totals 14 residues. Germline V gene sequence: CDR1 SGHNT, CDR2 YYREEE (reference sequence). Trimming left V 4 bases short and J 1 base short, with 11 bases between. The CDR3 nucleotides read TGTGCCAGCAGCCCTAGTCAATCGAACACTGAAGCTTTCTTT. This codes for CASSPSQSNTEAFF.

J is TRBJ2-3 and V is TRBV28; D might be TRBD1 (6 bases). Germline CDR1 reads MDHEN; CDR2 reads SYDVKM. Trimming removed 7 bases from V and 3 bases from J, with 11 bases in between. The CDR3 is made up of 13 amino acids. The CDR3 region has the DNA TGTGCCAGCACCGTACAGGGTACAGATACGCAGTATTTT. Amino acids: CASTVQGTDTQYF.

V usage is TRBV2 and J usage is TRBJ2-2; D call uncertain. Germline V CDR1 and CDR2: SNHLY, FYNNEI. The CDR3 spans 14 residues. V shed 6 bases and J shed 5 bases, with 13 bases lying between them. The CDR3 region has the DNA TGTGCCAGCAGACTTGAGACCTGGACCGGGGAGCTGTTTTTT. Residues: CASRLETWTGELFF.

The rearrangement uses TRBV7-9 and TRBJ2-5; no definite D call. Looked up from germline, CDR1 is SEHNR and CDR2 is FQNEAQ (reference sequence). CDR3 length equals 11 residues. Deletions cut 6 bases from V and 1 base from J, with 3 bases between. The CDR3 loop reads CASRAQETQYF. In DNA form, the CDR3 reads TGTGCCAGCAGAGCCCAAGAGACCCAGTACTTC.

The chain uses TRBV7-2 and TRBJ2-1; D ambiguous. The CDR3 spans 14 residues. Between the trimmed V and J ends, which lost 7 bases and 0 bases, there was a span of 10 bases. Germline V lookup: CDR1 SGHTA, CDR2 FQGNSA. Written as DNA, the CDR3 is TGTGCCAGCATGTGGACCCTCTCCTACAATGAGCAGTTCTTC. Amino acids: CASMWTLSYNEQFF.

The chain combines TRBV6-5 with TRBJ2-4; D tentatively reads TRBD1 or TRBD2 (5 bases each). V was clipped by 1 base and J by 3 bases, with 10 bases between them. This CDR3 region has 15 residues. In germline, CDR1 is MNHEY, CDR2 SVGAGI. CDR3 sequence reads: CASSYLRGGKNIQYF. CDR3 bases: TGTGCCAGCAGTTACTTGAGGGGCGGCAAAAACATTCAGTACTTC.

The rearrangement joins TRBV7-3 to TRBJ2-1; the D gene could be TRBD1 or TRBD2 (5 bases each). V lost 5 bases, J lost 8 bases, and 16 bases lay in between. CDR3 size: 14 residues. CDR1 and CDR2 (germline): SGHTA, FQGTGA. In nucleotides, the CDR3 is TGTGCCAGCAGCATGAATCCGGGGCGTGATGAGCAGTTCTTC. Amino acid sequence: CASSMNPGRDEQFF.

The table lists this clone with a few counts. The V gene is TRBV6-5, the J gene TRBJ2-7; tentatively, D is TRBD1 (5 bases). Germline V gives CDR1 MNHEY, CDR2 SVGAGI. V was cut by 8 bases and J by 3 bases, with 8 bases left in between. The CDR3 is 11 amino acids. This chain's CDR3 is CASGAFYEQYF. The CDR3 DNA is TGTGCCAGCGGGGCCTTCTACGAGCAGTACTTC.

Here the CDR3 DNA reads TGCAGCTTTAGGGTCACAATGGGGGGGGAGCAGTACTTC. Protein product: CSFRVTMGGEQYF. V usage is TRBV29-1 and J usage is TRBJ2-7; TRBD2 matches at 7 bases. Germline trimming cut 8 bases from V and 7 bases from J; bases unmatched to any gene: 14. The CDR3 has 13 residues. The germline gives CDR1 SQVTM, CDR2 ANQGSEA.

The rearrangement joins TRBV5-5 to TRBJ2-7, with 7 nucleotides matching TRBD1. Losses at the gene ends were 7 bases for V and 9 bases for J; bases not matched to a gene: 25. The germline gives CDR1 SGHKS, CDR2 YYEKEE (reference sequence). The CDR3 sequence is 17 residues long. Written as DNA, the CDR3 is TGTGCCAGCGGAGGAGGTGGAGGACAGGAATTTGGCGCTGGGCAGTACTTC. It specifies CASGGGGGQEFGAGQYF.

The rearrangement joins TRBV6-5 to TRBJ2-5; TRBD2 agrees at 10 bases. The CDR3 is made up of 15 amino acids. V lost 5 bases to trimming and J lost 3 bases; unmatched junction nucleotides: 6. CDR1 and CDR2 from the germline V gene are MNHEY and SVGAGI. The CDR3: CASSRTGTSEETQYF. In DNA form, the CDR3 reads TGTGCCAGCAGTCGAACCGGGACTAGCGAAGAGACCCAGTACTTC.

The chain couples TRBV5-1 to TRBJ2-1; 13 positions match TRBD2. The germline V gene encodes CDR1 SGHRS and CDR2 YFSETQ. The CDR3 contains 15 residues. V lost 0 bases and J lost 7; bases outside the gene matches: 1. The CDR3 spells CASSLGLAGGNEQFF. In DNA form, the CDR3 reads TGCGCCAGCAGCTTGGGACTAGCGGGAGGAAATGAGCAGTTCTTC.

This sequence joins TRBV5-1 and TRBJ2-3; no definite D call. Germline CDR1 is SGHRS and CDR2 is YFSETQ. CDR3 length: 12 residues. V was trimmed by 1 base and J by 6 bases, leaving 6 bases between them. The CDR3 loop reads CASSLSLDTQYF. The CDR3 DNA follows: TGCGCCAGCAGCTTGTCCCTCGATACGCAGTATTTT.